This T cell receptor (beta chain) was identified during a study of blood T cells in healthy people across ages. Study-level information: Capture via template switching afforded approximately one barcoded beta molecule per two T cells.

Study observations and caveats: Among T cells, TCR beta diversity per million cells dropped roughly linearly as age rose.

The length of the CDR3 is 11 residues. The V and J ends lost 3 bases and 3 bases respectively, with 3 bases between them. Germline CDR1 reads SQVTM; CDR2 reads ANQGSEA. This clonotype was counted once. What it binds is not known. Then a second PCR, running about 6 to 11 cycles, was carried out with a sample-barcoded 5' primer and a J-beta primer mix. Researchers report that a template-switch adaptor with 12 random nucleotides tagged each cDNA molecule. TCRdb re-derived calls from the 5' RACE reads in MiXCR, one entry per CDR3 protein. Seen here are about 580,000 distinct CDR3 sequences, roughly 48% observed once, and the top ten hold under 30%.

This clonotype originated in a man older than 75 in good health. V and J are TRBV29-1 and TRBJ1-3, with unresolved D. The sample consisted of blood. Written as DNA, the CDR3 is TGCAGCGTTGACCTTGGAAACACCATATATTTT. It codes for CSVDLGNTIYF.